This T cell receptor beta chain was recorded in a study of blood T cell repertoires in COVID-19. In the study overall: From T cells, B-cell-depleted T cells, or PBMCs came the material, which was cDNA or gDNA.

The CDR3 has 13 residues. The V end lost 3 bases, the J end lost 7 bases, and 12 bases lay between the germline ends. Looked up from germline, CDR1 is MNHEY and CDR2 is SVGAGI. The authors' processing: Amplification from reference gene primers served as the basis for estimated nucleated cell counts. TCRdb's copy holds only in-frame clones and misses some; the assay was immunoSEQ multiplex PCR. V and J calls and clone size come straight from that table; D and trimming were deduced from the DNA. The sample holds roughly 190,000 clones, around 82% seen once. Sequenced input: PBMCs or T cells enriched from blood (not recorded which). This TCR derives from a woman aged 60 to 75 with acute COVID-19. The rearrangement uses TRBV6-5 and TRBJ1-2; tentatively, D is TRBD1 (5 bases). This chain's CDR3 is CASSYVGATGYTF. CDR3 nucleotide sequence: TGTGCCAGCAGTTATGTAGGGGCGACTGGCTACACCTTC.